Below, one T cell receptor beta chain is given with its context. TCR beta rearrangements were amplified from peripheral blood genomic DNA. Rearranged V-D-J TRB sequences were amplified with a mixed TRB-A/B primer pool. One entry per CDR3 protein, called by TCRdb with MiXCR from the multiplex PCR reads. The sample holds over 2,000 distinct CDR3 sequences, around 34% seen once. Germline V lookup: CDR1 KGHSH, CDR2 LQKENI. This CDR3 is 14 amino acids long. V shed 0 bases and J shed 3 bases, with 8 bases lying between them. This entry belongs to a study of T cell repertoires in aging, cancer and after chemotherapy.

The TCR comes from a human donor with a blood cancer. Sequencing used blood. The chain uses TRBV18 and TRBJ1-1; no reliable D call. The CDR3 sequence is CASSPPSGYTEAFF. CDR3 sequence (DNA): TGTGCCAGCTCACCACCGAGCGGATACACTGAAGCTTTCTTT.